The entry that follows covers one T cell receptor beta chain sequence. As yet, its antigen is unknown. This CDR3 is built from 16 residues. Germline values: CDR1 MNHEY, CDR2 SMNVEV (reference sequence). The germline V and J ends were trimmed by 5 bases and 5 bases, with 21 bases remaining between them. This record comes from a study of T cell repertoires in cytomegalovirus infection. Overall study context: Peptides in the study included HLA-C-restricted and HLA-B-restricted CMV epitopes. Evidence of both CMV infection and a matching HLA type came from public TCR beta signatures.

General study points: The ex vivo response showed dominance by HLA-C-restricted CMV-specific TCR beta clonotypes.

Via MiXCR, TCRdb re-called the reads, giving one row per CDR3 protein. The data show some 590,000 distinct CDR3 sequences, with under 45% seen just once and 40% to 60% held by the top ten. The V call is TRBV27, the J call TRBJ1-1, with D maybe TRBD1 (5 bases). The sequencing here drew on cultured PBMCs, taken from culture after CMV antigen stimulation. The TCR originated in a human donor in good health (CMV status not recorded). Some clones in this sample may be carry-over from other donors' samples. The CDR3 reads CASSPSPWQGVTEAFF. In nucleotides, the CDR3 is TGTGCCAGCAGTCCCAGCCCCTGGCAGGGTGTTACTGAAGCTTTCTTT.